The sequence of this T cell receptor beta chain was determined in a study of T cells expressing NK-cell markers. Whole-study context: Seven of the eight sequenced donors were HCMV-seropositive; one was seronegative.

No DNA is given; TCRdb re-called the 5' RACE reads and lists each CDR3 protein once. This sample's clone table lists some 460,000 distinct CDR3 sequences. The receptor was isolated from a woman aged 50 to 60 in good health. The sequenced sample consisted of blood T cells: a sorted CD56 or NKG2C T cell subset, CD4+ or CD8+ T cells, or bulk PBMC T cells (not recorded which).

CDR3 sequence: CASSSTKTDTQYF. The chain employs TRBV12-3 or TRBV12-4 and TRBJ2-3. This CDR3 is built from 13 residues.